One sample yielded the 27 T cell receptor beta chains listed below, sequenced in a study of T cells after posttransplantation cyclophosphamide. Produced via immunoSEQ multiplex PCR; TCRdb's table is partial and in-frame only. The sample carries about 8,000 clones, roughly four fifths recorded once. A marrow graft followed busulfan-fludarabine conditioning, with cyclophosphamide on days +3 and +4. This specimen was CD4+ T cells sorted from blood, taken 1162 days after allogeneic stem cell transplant with posttransplant cyclophosphamide. These receptors all stem from a female patient between 35 and 55 years old who received an allogeneic stem cell transplant from a related donor, was CMV-positive, and had no GVHD. Some T cells may be transferred from the graft donor.

This chain joins TRBV6-5 and TRBJ1-1; a possible D gene is TRBD1 (6 bases). The CDR3 totals 15 residues. Trimming shortened V by 2 bases and J by 6 bases, and 16 bases separated the two germline ends. CDR1 and CDR2 (germline): MNHEY, SVGAGI. The CDR3 bases are TGTGCCAGCAGTTACAAGGGGGATGGGGGCCCTGAAGCTTTCTTT. Residues: CASSYKGDGGPEAFF.

The chain links TRBV19 to TRBJ2-3; D unclear. The V and J ends lost 3 bases and 4 bases respectively, with 11 bases between them. From germline, CDR1 is LNHDA and CDR2 SQIVND (reference sequence). The CDR3 spans 14 residues. CDR3 sequence (DNA): TGTGCCAGTAGTATCATCATGGGCTCAGATACGCAGTATTTT. Translating gives CASSIIMGSDTQYF.

This chain links TRBV18 with TRBJ2-7, with 8 nucleotides matching TRBD2. The CDR3 has 14 amino acids. The germline CDR1 and CDR2 sequences are KGHSH and LQKENI. J lost 2 bases, V lost 2 bases, and 2 bases had no gene match. The CDR3 loop is CASSPTGGTYEQYF. CDR3 DNA: TGTGCCAGCTCACCAACGGGGGGGACCTACGAGCAGTACTTC.

The V and J genes are TRBV4-3 and TRBJ1-2; 7 positions agree with TRBD1. The CDR3 runs 15 residues. V was pared by 2 bases and J by 6 bases, with 9 bases of the junction left unmatched. Germline V gene sequence: CDR1 LGHNA, CDR2 YSLEER. The CDR3 reads CASSQTTGTANGYTF. CDR3 bases: TGCGCCAGCAGCCAAACCACAGGGACAGCGAATGGCTACACCTTC.

This sequence joins TRBV9 and TRBJ2-1, with D possibly being TRBD2 (6 bases). V shed 7 bases and J shed 0 bases, with 14 bases lying between them. This CDR3 is 15 amino acids long. CDR1 and CDR2 (germline): SGDLS, YYNGEE. The CDR3 reads CASARGKPSYNEQFF. The CDR3 DNA sequence: TGTGCCAGCGCGCGGGGTAAGCCCTCCTACAATGAGCAGTTCTTC.

The V gene is TRBV5-4, the J gene TRBJ2-3; 9 bases fit TRBD2. The J segment lost 0 bases and the V segment lost 4 bases, leaving 18 bases of the junction unmatched. CDR1 is SGHNT and CDR2 is YYREEE in the germline V gene (reference sequence). This CDR3 is 20 amino acids long. The CDR3 sequence is CASSRTGRLAAVGSTDTQYF. The CDR3 coding sequence is TGTGCCAGCAGCCGGACGGGGCGACTAGCGGCAGTAGGTAGCACAGATACGCAGTATTTT. Full variable domain (outside the CDR3, taken from reference TRBV5-4 and TRBJ2-3): ETGVTQSPTHLIKTRGQQVTLRCSSQSGHNTVSWYQQALGQGPQFIFQYYREEENGRGNFPPRFSGLQFPNYSSELNVNALELDDSALYLCASSRTGRLAAVGSTDTQYFGPGTRLTVL.

This chain uses TRBV6-1 with TRBJ1-2; D is perhaps TRBD1 (6 bases). V lost 5 bases and J lost 7, with 17 bases in between. The CDR3 is made up of 14 amino acids. Looked up from germline, CDR1 is MNHNS and CDR2 is SASEGT. CDR3 DNA sequence: TGTGCCAGCAGTTTTAGACAGGCCCCGGGTGGCTACACCTTC. This sequence encodes CASSFRQAPGGYTF.

The gene calls are TRBV11-2 and TRBJ2-1, with 12 bases matching TRBD2. Trimming cost V 6 bases and J 4 bases; bases outside gene matches: 4. CDR1 is SGHAT, CDR2 FQNNGV, per germline. This CDR3 has 15 amino acids. This CDR3 is CASRQTSGGYNEQFF. The CDR3 DNA is TGTGCCAGCAGACAGACTAGCGGGGGTTACAATGAGCAGTTCTTC.

The chain uses TRBV19 and TRBJ2-3, with 9 bases matching TRBD2. This CDR3 is 13 amino acids long. The V and J ends lost 7 bases and 6 bases, in that order; junction bases with no gene match: 5. Germline V gene data show CDR1 as LNHDA and CDR2 as SQIVND (reference sequence). Here the CDR3 DNA reads TGTGCCAGTAAGCTAGCGGGGATGGATACGCAGTATTTT. The encoded protein is CASKLAGMDTQYF.

The V and J genes are TRBV13 and TRBJ2-5; 9 bases are a match to TRBD2. CDR3 length: 16 residues. Per germline, CDR1 PRHDT and CDR2 FYEKMQ (reference sequence). With V trimmed by 5 bases and J by 0 bases, 7 bases remained unmatched. CDR3 nucleotide sequence: TGTGCCAGCAGCCCCACGGAGCGGGGGGACCAAGAGACCCAGTACTTC. It is translated as CASSPTERGDQETQYF.

The chain has TRBV5-1 and TRBJ1-3; 7 bases are shared with TRBD1. Germline V gene lookup returns CDR1 SGHRS and CDR2 YFSETQ. The V segment lost 5 bases and the J segment 6 bases; nucleotides outside the gene matches: 8. CDR3 length: 14 residues. CDR3 protein: CASSSDREANTIYF. CDR3 nucleotide sequence: TGCGCCAGCAGTTCTGACAGGGAGGCAAACACCATATATTTT.

A single count supports this clone. The V gene is TRBV7-9, the J gene TRBJ1-1; the D gene is possibly TRBD1 (6 bases). V shed 1 base and J shed 5 bases, with 14 bases lying between them. CDR1 SEHNR and CDR2 FQNEAQ come from the germline V gene (reference sequence). The CDR3 has 15 amino acids. The CDR3 DNA sequence: TGTGCCAGCAGCTTAGAGCAAACCCAGGGGACTGAAGCTTTCTTT. It is translated as CASSLEQTQGTEAFF.

This clone was found once. CDR3 nucleotide sequence: TGTGCCAGCAGTGCCGGGAGGGGGTTGGTTTTGTTTGCAACTAATGAAAAACTGTTTTTT. This sequence encodes CASSAGRGLVLFATNEKLFF. The chain has TRBV28 and TRBJ1-4; maybe TRBD1 (6 bases). Germline CDR1 reads MDHEN; CDR2 reads SYDVKM. V was pared by 5 bases and J by 0 bases, with 25 bases between. The CDR3 length is 20 residues.

V is TRBV9 and J is TRBJ2-3; a possible D gene is TRBD2 (6 bases). The CDR3 has 14 residues. CDR1 SGDLS and CDR2 YYNGEE come from the germline V gene. Deletions cut 2 bases from V and 0 bases from J, with 7 bases between. The DNA of the CDR3 is TGTGCCAGCAGCGTGGGACTTAGCACAGATACGCAGTATTTT. It codes for CASSVGLSTDTQYF.

The rearrangement links TRBV28 to TRBJ1-2; 11 positions match TRBD1. The germline gives CDR1 MDHEN, CDR2 SYDVKM. The V and J ends lost 4 bases and 4 bases, in that order; junction bases with no gene match: 11. The length of the CDR3 is 17 residues. The DNA of the CDR3 is TGTGCCAGCAGTTCCCCTATGGACAGGGGGCGGGGCTATGGCTACACCTTC. It yields the protein CASSSPMDRGRGYGYTF.

This clone has only a few counts. The J gene is TRBJ1-1, the V gene TRBV7-9, with D uncertain. Germline lookup yields CDR1 SEHNR and CDR2 FQNEAQ (reference sequence). CDR3 length equals 14 residues. V shed 5 bases and J shed 5 bases, with 15 bases lying between them. CDR3 residues: CASSPSARDTEAFF. CDR3 nucleotide sequence: TGTGCCAGCAGCCCTAGCGCCCGGGATACTGAAGCTTTCTTT.

V usage is TRBV6-1 and J usage is TRBJ2-1, with 10 bases fitting TRBD2. This CDR3 comprises 15 residues. V trimming: 6 bases; J trimming: 10 bases; junction bases outside the gene matches: 12. CDR1 MNHNS and CDR2 SASEGT come from the germline V gene. The CDR3 DNA sequence: TGTGCCAGCAGCGCAGGTAGCGGGGGGCCATACGAGCAGTTCTTC. This translates into CASSAGSGGPYEQFF.

The table lists this clone with a count of one. The V and J genes are TRBV6-6 and TRBJ1-6, with 8 bases identical to TRBD1. This CDR3 spans 15 amino acids. Trimming at V came to 2 bases and at J to 7 bases, leaving 4 bases not matched to a gene. CDR1 is MNHNY and CDR2 is SVGAGI in the germline V gene (reference sequence). The CDR3 region has the DNA TGTGCCAGCAGTTACGCTGACAGGGGAAATTCACCCCTCCACTTT. Translated: CASSYADRGNSPLHF.

The rearrangement links TRBV16 to TRBJ2-7; a possible D gene is TRBD1 (5 bases). Germline values: CDR1 KGHSY, CDR2 FQNENV. V gave up 5 bases and J gave up 3 bases, with 14 bases separating them. The CDR3 runs 14 residues. In nucleotides, the CDR3 is TGTGCCAGCAGCGGCAGGGCCCTGAACTACGAGCAGTACTTC. It codes for CASSGRALNYEQYF.

This clone turned up a few times. This chain joins TRBV6-1 and TRBJ1-1; D is possibly TRBD1 (5 bases). Trimming stripped 8 bases from V and 2 bases from J, with 12 bases between. The CDR3 totals 13 residues. Germline V lookup: CDR1 MNHNS, CDR2 SASEGT. Here the CDR3 DNA reads TGTGCCAGCGGTAGGGGAACCAACACTGAAGCTTTCTTT. Translation: CASGRGTNTEAFF.

The chain links TRBV10-1 to TRBJ2-5; D might be TRBD1 (6 bases). The DNA end is a closer match to TRBJ2-7, so the J assignment may be wrong. Germline V gene data show CDR1 as WNHNN and CDR2 as SYGVQD (reference sequence). This CDR3 region has 14 residues. The chain's CDR3 is CASSEGGPSYEQYF. CDR3 nucleotides: TGCGCCAGCAGTGAAGGGGGTCCCTCCTACGAGCAGTACTTC.

The V gene is TRBV11-2, the J gene TRBJ2-2; no definite D call. The CDR3 runs 14 residues. V lost 5 bases and J 3 bases, leaving 10 bases between the germline ends. Germline V CDR1 and CDR2: SGHAT, FQNNGV. CDR3 bases: TGTGCCAGCAGCCCATCCCAGTACACCGGGGAGCTGTTTTTT. Encoded protein: CASSPSQYTGELFF.

This clone was seen a single time. The chain links TRBV7-3 to TRBJ1-1, with no clear D. V was pared by 6 bases and J by 5 bases, with 10 bases between. The CDR3 covers 12 residues. Germline lookup yields CDR1 SGHTA and CDR2 FQGTGA. CDR3 nucleotides: TGTGCCAGCAGTCGAGGTAGAACTGAAGCTTTCTTT. This codes for CASSRGRTEAFF.

This chain links TRBV28 with TRBJ2-7; D may be TRBD1 (6 bases). The CDR3 is 12 residues long. From germline, CDR1 is MDHEN and CDR2 SYDVKM. V was clipped by 5 bases and J by 1 base, with 6 bases between them. The CDR3 nucleotides are TGTGCCAGCAGTCAGGGGTCCTACGAGCAGTACTTC. This translates into CASSQGSYEQYF. Filled out from reference TRBV28 and TRBJ2-7, the complete variable domain reads DVKVTQSSRYLVKRTGEKVFLECVQDMDHENMFWYRQDPGLGLRLIYFSYDVKMKEKGDIPEGYSVSREKKERFSLILESASTNQTSMYLCASSQGSYEQYFGPGTRLTVT.

This clone was picked up a small number of times. The chain employs TRBV5-6 and TRBJ2-2; TRBD1 agrees at 9 bases. The length of the CDR3 is 15 residues. Germline loops: CDR1 SGHDT, CDR2 YYEEEE. Trimming at V came to 4 bases and at J to 7 bases, leaving 8 bases not matched to a gene. The CDR3 reads CASSNRDRVRGELFF. CDR3 DNA sequence: TGTGCCAGCAGCAACCGGGACAGGGTACGCGGGGAGCTGTTTTTT.

This chain links TRBV7-2 with TRBJ2-7; maybe TRBD1 (5 bases). Germline V gene data show CDR1 as SGHTA and CDR2 as FQGNSA. V shed 5 bases and J shed 6 bases, with 14 bases lying between them. The CDR3 is 13 amino acids. The CDR3 loop reads CASSSAGQGEQYF. DNA for the CDR3: TGTGCCAGCAGCAGTGCAGGGCAAGGCGAGCAGTACTTC.

This chain uses TRBV28 with TRBJ2-1, with 11 bases identical to TRBD2. Per germline, CDR1 MDHEN and CDR2 SYDVKM. The V gene end was trimmed by 8 bases and the J gene end by 4 bases; junction bases not matched to a gene: 4. The CDR3 is made up of 14 amino acids. Here the CDR3 DNA reads TGTGCCAGCGCCGCTAGCGGGGGGTACAATGAGCAGTTCTTC. This codes for CASAASGGYNEQFF.